This passage covers 22 T cell receptor beta chains from one sample sequenced in a study of patients and donors after allogeneic stem cell transplantation. TCRdb reprocessed the RT-PCR reads with MiXCR, giving one entry per CDR3 protein. The data contain about 960,000 distinct CDR3 sequences, roughly 18% of them seen just once; the ten biggest clones take up under 6.5%. Sequencing was done on a sample of blood, either unsorted or a sorted T cell fraction (not recorded which). The receptors were gathered from a human donor who was either an allogeneic HSCT recipient or a stem cell or donor lymphocyte infusion donor (not recorded which). It is not recorded whose cells these are; they may come from a transplant donor.

Only a few counts were recorded for this clonotype. The rearrangement uses TRBV9 and TRBJ2-5; tentative D call: TRBD2 (6 bases). V was cut by 0 bases and J by 2 bases, with 11 bases left in between. This CDR3 has 15 residues. Germline-derived CDR1 and CDR2 are SGDLS and YYNGEE. In DNA, the CDR3 is TGTGCCAGCAGCGTAGGCGGGACCCGACAAGAGACCCAGTACTTC. It encodes CASSVGGTRQETQYF.

The J gene is TRBJ1-1, the V gene TRBV12-3 or TRBV12-4, with unresolved D. V gave up 6 bases and J gave up 0 bases, with 14 bases separating them. CDR3 length: 15 amino acids. CDR3 sequence reads: CASRPLVPMNTEAFF. DNA of the CDR3: TGTGCCAGCAGGCCTTTGGTCCCCATGAACACTGAAGCTTTCTTT.

The V gene is TRBV11-1, the J gene TRBJ2-3; no definite D call. The ends were cut back, 6 bases at V and 4 bases at J, with 11 bases in the middle. The germline gives CDR1 SGHAT, CDR2 FQDESV (reference sequence). The CDR3 extends over 13 amino acids. The CDR3 reads CASSPRFADTQYF. CDR3 bases: TGTGCCAGCAGTCCGAGGTTTGCAGATACGCAGTATTTT.

The chain employs TRBV5-5 and TRBJ2-5; 7 bases agree with TRBD2. J gave up 5 bases and V 3 bases, and 4 bases lay outside the gene matches. Germline V gene sequence: CDR1 SGHKS, CDR2 YYEKEE (reference sequence). The CDR3 extends over 13 amino acids. The CDR3 DNA sequence: TGTGCCAGCAGCTACTGGGGGGGGGAGACCCAGTACTTC. This encodes CASSYWGGETQYF.

The CDR3 here is CASSTSGGPQETQYF. The DNA of the CDR3 is TGTGCCAGCAGCACTAGCGGGGGGCCTCAAGAGACCCAGTACTTC. This chain joins TRBV9 and TRBJ2-5; 12 bases are shared with TRBD2. CDR1 and CDR2 from the germline V gene are SGDLS and YYNGEE. The CDR3 is made up of 15 amino acids. With V trimmed by 4 bases and J by 2 bases, 3 bases remained unmatched.

In its sample, this clonotype was seen many times. The rearrangement joins TRBV12-3 or TRBV12-4 to TRBJ1-2; TRBD1 matches 9 bases. The V and J ends lost 5 bases and 8 bases, in that order; junction bases with no gene match: 3. The CDR3 runs 12 residues. The CDR3 loop is CASSETGGGYTF. The CDR3 nucleotides are TGTGCCAGCAGTGAGACAGGGGGGGGCTACACCTTC.

V and J are TRBV7-9 and TRBJ2-3, with 10 bases lining up with TRBD1. This CDR3 comprises 16 residues. Looked up from germline, CDR1 is SEHNR and CDR2 is FQNEAQ (reference sequence). J gave up 5 bases and V 6 bases, and 11 bases lay outside the gene matches. The CDR3 is CASRRDRGLSGDTQYF. The CDR3 bases are TGTGCCAGCAGACGAGACAGGGGGCTGTCGGGAGATACGCAGTATTTT.

This chain uses TRBV2 with TRBJ2-7, with unresolved D. This CDR3 region has 12 residues. Germline CDR1 SNHLY, CDR2 FYNNEI. V was cut by 2 bases and J by 2 bases, with 4 bases left in between. The chain's CDR3 is CASSEPPYEQYF. The CDR3, as DNA: TGTGCCAGCAGTGAACCCCCCTACGAGCAGTACTTC.

The V call is TRBV20-1, the J call TRBJ2-7, with 9 bases fitting TRBD2. Trimming at V came to 0 bases and at J to 2 bases, leaving 17 bases not matched to a gene. This CDR3 is 19 amino acids long. Per the germline V gene, CDR1 is DFQATT and CDR2 is SNEGSKA (reference sequence). CDR3 DNA: TGCAGTGCTAGAGATCCTGGGGGGCCTGGTCAGCGGGGGGCCTACGAGCAGTACTTC. Translation gives CSARDPGGPGQRGAYEQYF.

This clonotype was found many times. The chain employs TRBV15 and TRBJ2-4; D is uncertain. This CDR3 contains 13 residues. From germline, CDR1 is LNHNV and CDR2 YYDKDF (reference sequence). V lost 1 base to trimming and J lost 1 base, with 2 bases between them. CDR3 sequence reads: CATSRGAKNIQYF. Written as DNA, the CDR3 is TGTGCCACCAGCAGAGGGGCCAAAAACATTCAGTACTTC.

This clonotype was seen more than once but under ten times. The gene calls are TRBV6-5 and TRBJ2-7, with 8 positions matching TRBD2. There are 16 residues in the CDR3. Germline values: CDR1 MNHEY, CDR2 SVGAGI. The junction had 6 bases not matched to a gene; V was cut back by 2 bases and J by 0 bases. DNA for the CDR3: TGTGCCAGCAGTTACGGAATAGCGGGGCTCTCCTACGAGCAGTACTTC. Translating it yields CASSYGIAGLSYEQYF.

V usage is TRBV4-2 and J usage is TRBJ2-4; weak D call: TRBD1 (5 bases). The germline V gene has CDR1 LGHNA and CDR2 YNFKEQ. The ends were cut back, 5 bases at V and 2 bases at J, with 19 bases in the middle. The CDR3 consists of 17 residues. CDR3 sequence: CASSSTGARMTKNIQYF. The CDR3 bases are TGTGCCAGCAGCTCTACTGGGGCTCGGATGACCAAAAACATTCAGTACTTC.

This clonotype was found many times. This sequence joins TRBV12-3 or TRBV12-4 and TRBJ1-1, with a possible D match to TRBD1 (5 bases). CDR3 size: 13 residues. The germline V and J ends were trimmed by 6 bases and 4 bases, with 12 bases remaining between them. Here the CDR3 DNA reads TGTGCCAGCAGCCTTAGGGGAGCCACTGAAGCTTTCTTT. This sequence encodes CASSLRGATEAFF.

This clonotype turned up a few times. The chain employs TRBV18 and TRBJ1-4; 7 positions agree with TRBD1. Germline-derived CDR1 and CDR2 are KGHSH and LQKENI. The CDR3 extends over 15 amino acids. Trimming at V came to 0 bases and at J to 8 bases, leaving 6 bases not matched to a gene. The CDR3 region is CASSPPGTVGEKLFF. CDR3 DNA: TGTGCCAGCTCACCACCGGGGACAGTTGGAGAAAAACTGTTTTTT.

This clonotype appeared a few times. The genes are TRBV6-1 and TRBJ1-5, with 8 bases fitting TRBD1. With V trimmed by 6 bases and J by 7 bases, 5 bases remained unmatched. The CDR3 has 13 residues. Germline V CDR1 and CDR2: MNHNS, SASEGT. The CDR3 region is CASSTGGKQPQHF. CDR3 DNA: TGTGCCAGCAGCACAGGGGGTAAGCAGCCCCAGCATTTT.

J is TRBJ2-5 and V is TRBV7-9; either TRBD1 or TRBD2 may supply D (7 bases each). The V and J ends lost 5 bases and 4 bases respectively, with 17 bases between them. The germline V gene encodes CDR1 SEHNR and CDR2 FQNEAQ (reference sequence). This CDR3 has 15 residues. The CDR3: CASSPSGGGGETQYF. DNA of the CDR3: TGTGCCAGCAGCCCCTCAGGGGGGGGAGGAGAGACCCAGTACTTC.

The rearrangement joins TRBV5-1 to TRBJ1-4; TRBD1 matches 11 bases. V lost 6 bases, J lost 8 bases, and 6 bases stayed unmatched. This CDR3 is built from 14 residues. From germline, CDR1 is SGHRS and CDR2 YFSETQ. The CDR3 loop is CASTGQGADEKLFF. CDR3 nucleotides: TGCGCCAGCACTGGACAGGGGGCGGACGAAAAACTGTTTTTT.

V gene TRBV19 combines with J gene TRBJ1-1, with 8 bases that match TRBD1. V shed 6 bases, J shed 2 bases, and the junction held 8 bases outside the gene matches. This CDR3 comprises 15 residues. The V gene's germline CDR1 is LNHDA and CDR2 SQIVND (reference sequence). CDR3 region: CASRPTGAINTEAFF. DNA for the CDR3: TGTGCCAGTAGGCCGACAGGGGCCATTAACACTGAAGCTTTCTTT.

The chain carries TRBV19 and TRBJ2-1; TRBD2 agrees at 9 bases. The CDR3 loop spans 17 amino acids. V lost 4 bases and J lost 5; bases outside the gene matches: 12. The germline CDR1 and CDR2 sequences are LNHDA and SQIVND (reference sequence). The CDR3 reads CASSTNPGTSLNNEQFF. The DNA of the CDR3 is TGTGCCAGTAGTACCAACCCCGGGACTAGCCTCAACAATGAGCAGTTCTTC.

The sample holds a few counts of this clonotype. The chain carries TRBV20-1 and TRBJ1-6, with D maybe TRBD1 (6 bases). The length of the CDR3 is 13 residues. Trimming removed 5 bases at V and 9 bases at J, with 14 bases between. The germline V gene has CDR1 DFQATT and CDR2 SNEGSKA (reference sequence). The CDR3 nucleotides are TGCAGTGCTCACAGGGTTTCTCGTTCACCCCTCCACTTT. As protein: CSAHRVSRSPLHF.

The chain uses TRBV20-1 and TRBJ2-1; no firm D call. The germline CDR1 and CDR2 sequences are DFQATT and SNEGSKA (reference sequence). The CDR3 has 15 residues. Between the trimmed V and J ends, which lost 6 bases and 4 bases, there was a span of 19 bases. CDR3 protein: CSATPAGVAYNEQFF. The DNA of the CDR3 is TGCAGTGCAACTCCGGCTGGGGTAGCTTACAATGAGCAGTTCTTC.

The chain combines TRBV20-1 with TRBJ1-5; no reliable D call. CDR1 is DFQATT and CDR2 is SNEGSKA in the germline V gene (reference sequence). CDR3 size: 18 residues. Trimming pared 0 bases from V and 0 bases from J, leaving 18 bases between. The CDR3 loop reads CSARDPLPFGYSNQPQHF. The CDR3 region has the DNA TGCAGTGCTAGAGATCCGTTGCCATTCGGGTATAGCAATCAGCCCCAGCATTTT.